The clone carrying this TCR beta chain was seen a few times. Its matching antigen is unknown. TCRdb fed the reads into MiXCR, producing one record per CDR3 protein. The sample includes hundreds of thousands of distinct CDR3 sequences, less than 35% seen only once; the top ten take over 11%. These data come from a study of T cell repertoires in cytomegalovirus infection. Germline V lookup: CDR1 SQVTM, CDR2 ANQGSEA. J was trimmed by 10 bases and V by 7 bases; bases with no gene match: 12. The CDR3 totals 12 residues. The rearrangement links TRBV29-1 to TRBJ1-1, with TRBD1 identical over 7 bases. Sequencing was performed on cultured CD8+ T cells from PBMCs, taken from culture after CMV antigen stimulation. The clonotype originates from a human donor in good health (CMV status not recorded). Some clones in this sample may be carry-over from other donors' samples. The CDR3 sequence: CSAVVRQGVAFF. As DNA, the CDR3 is TGCAGCGCTGTGGTTCGTCAGGGGGTAGCTTTCTTT. The entire variable domain, with the rest obtained from reference TRBV29-1 and TRBJ1-1, is as follows: SAVISQKPSRDICQRGTSLTIQCQVDSQVTMMFWYRQQPGQSLTLIATANQGSEATYESGFVIDKFPISRPNLTFSTLTVSNMSPEDSSIYLCSAVVRQGVAFFGQGTRLTVV.